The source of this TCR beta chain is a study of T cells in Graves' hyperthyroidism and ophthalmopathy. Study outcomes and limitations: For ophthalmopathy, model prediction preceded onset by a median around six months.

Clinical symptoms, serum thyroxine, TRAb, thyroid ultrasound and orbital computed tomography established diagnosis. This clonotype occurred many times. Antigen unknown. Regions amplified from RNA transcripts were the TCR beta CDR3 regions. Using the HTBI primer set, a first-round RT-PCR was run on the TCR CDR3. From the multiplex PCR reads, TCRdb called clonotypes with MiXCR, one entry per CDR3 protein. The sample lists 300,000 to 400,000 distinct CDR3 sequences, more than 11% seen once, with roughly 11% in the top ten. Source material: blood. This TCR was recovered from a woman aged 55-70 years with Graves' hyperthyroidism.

The CDR3 bases are TGTGCCTGGAGAAGGGACAGCTCTGGAAACACCATATATTTT. Translation: CAWRRDSSGNTIYF. The chain combines TRBV30 with TRBJ1-3; the match to TRBD1 covers 7 bases. There are 14 residues in the CDR3. Germline V lookup: CDR1 GTSNPN, CDR2 SVGIG (reference sequence). V gave up 3 bases and J gave up 0 bases; unmatched junction bases: 2.